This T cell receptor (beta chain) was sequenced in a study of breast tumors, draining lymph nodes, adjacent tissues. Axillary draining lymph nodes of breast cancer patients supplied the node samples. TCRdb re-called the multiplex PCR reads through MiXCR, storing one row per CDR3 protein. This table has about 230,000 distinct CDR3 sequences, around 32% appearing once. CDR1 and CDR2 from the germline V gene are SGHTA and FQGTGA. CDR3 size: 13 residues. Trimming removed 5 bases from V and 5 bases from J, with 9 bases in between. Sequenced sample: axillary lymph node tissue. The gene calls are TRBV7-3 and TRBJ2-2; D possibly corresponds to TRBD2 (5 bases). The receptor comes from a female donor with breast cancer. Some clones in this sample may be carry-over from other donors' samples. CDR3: CASSMDLTGELFF. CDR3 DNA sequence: TGTGCCAGCAGCATGGACTTAACCGGGGAGCTGTTTTTT.